This entry is about one T cell receptor (beta chain). The sample originates from a study of T cells in Graves' hyperthyroidism and ophthalmopathy. Amplification of TCR beta CDR3 regions was performed using RNA transcripts as template. Primed by the HTBI set, a first-round RT-PCR was run on the TCR CDR3. From the multiplex PCR reads, TCRdb called clonotypes with MiXCR, one entry per CDR3 protein. This sample has roughly 580,000 distinct CDR3 sequences, with about 15% found just once. Germline loops: CDR1 KGHSH, CDR2 LQKENI. The CDR3 extends over 13 amino acids. Trimming cost V 7 bases and J 7 bases, with 13 bases left between them.

This sequence joins TRBV18 and TRBJ1-4; D is unclear. Sequences were obtained from blood. This receptor was identified in a woman aged 25 to 39 with Graves' hyperthyroidism that later progressed to Graves' ophthalmopathy. This CDR3 reads CASLADRTEKLFF. CDR3 coding DNA: TGTGCCAGCTTAGCAGATAGGACTGAAAAACTGTTTTTT.